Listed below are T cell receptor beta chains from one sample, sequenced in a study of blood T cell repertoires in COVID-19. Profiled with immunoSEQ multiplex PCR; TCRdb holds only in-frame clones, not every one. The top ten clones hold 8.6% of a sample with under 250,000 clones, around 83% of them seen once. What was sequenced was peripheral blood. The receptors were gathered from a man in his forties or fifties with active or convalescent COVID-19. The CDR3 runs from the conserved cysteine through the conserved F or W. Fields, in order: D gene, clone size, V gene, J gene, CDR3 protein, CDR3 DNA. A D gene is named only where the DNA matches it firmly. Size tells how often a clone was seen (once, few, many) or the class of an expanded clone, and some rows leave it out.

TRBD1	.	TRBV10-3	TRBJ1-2	CAIKEFGTDYGYTF	TGTGCCATCAAAGAGTTTGGGACAGATTATGGCTACACCTTC
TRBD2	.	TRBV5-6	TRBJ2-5	CASRPGLAGGPSSETQYF	TGTGCCAGCAGGCCGGGACTAGCGGGAGGGCCGAGTAGTGAGACCCAGTACTTC
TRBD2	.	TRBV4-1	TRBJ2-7	CASSQDGLAGGEDEQYF	TGCGCCAGCAGCCAAGATGGCTTAGCGGGAGGTGAAGACGAGCAGTACTTC
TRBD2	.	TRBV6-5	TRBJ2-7	CASSFSGGEQYF	TGTGCCAGCTCTTTCTCGGGGGGGGAGCAGTACTTC
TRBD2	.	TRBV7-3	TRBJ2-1	CASSLEAGEWNEQFF	TGTGCCAGCAGCTTAGAGGCGGGAGAATGGAATGAGCAGTTCTTC
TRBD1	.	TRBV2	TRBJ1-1	CASRGQGVGGTEAFF	TGTGCCAGCAGGGGACAGGGGGTTGGCGGCACTGAAGCTTTCTTT
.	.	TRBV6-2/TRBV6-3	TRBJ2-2	CASSRTGNTGELFF	TGTGCCAGCAGTCGAACGGGGAACACCGGGGAGCTGTTTTTT
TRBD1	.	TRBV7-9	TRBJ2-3	CASSSPRTGVTQYF	TGTGCCAGCAGCTCACCCCGGACAGGGGTTACGCAGTATTTT
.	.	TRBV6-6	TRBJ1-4	CASRGEKLFF	TGTGCCAGCCGAGGAGAAAAACTGTTTTTT
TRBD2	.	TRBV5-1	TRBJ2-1	CASSLGGTSVYEQFF	TGCGCCAGCAGCTTGGGAGGGACTAGCGTATATGAGCAGTTCTTC
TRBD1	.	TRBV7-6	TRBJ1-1	CASSLKQGTGTEAFF	TGTGCCAGCAGCCTGAAACAGGGGACGGGCACTGAAGCTTTCTTT
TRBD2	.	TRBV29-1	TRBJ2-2	CSVEDPGAGVRGSGELFF	TGCAGCGTTGAAGATCCTGGTGCGGGGGTCCGGGGGAGCGGGGAGCTGTTTTTT
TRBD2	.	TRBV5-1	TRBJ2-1	CASSLVGTSGPNEQFF	TGCGCCAGCAGCTTGGTAGGGACTAGCGGTCCCAATGAGCAGTTCTTC
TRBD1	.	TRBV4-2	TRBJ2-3	CASSHEAGGTDTQYF	TGTGCCAGCAGCCATGAGGCAGGGGGAACAGATACGCAGTATTTT
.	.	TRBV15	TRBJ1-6	CATSRALGQLNSPLHF	TGTGCCACCAGCAGAGCCTTAGGACAGCTCAATTCACCCCTCCACTTT
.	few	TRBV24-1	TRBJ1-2	CATSDPDSGYGYTF	TGTGCCACCAGTGACCCGGACAGCGGCTATGGCTACACCTTC